This is a list of T cell receptor beta chains from one sample in a study of T cell changes during pregnancy in multiple sclerosis. Sequencing used immunoSEQ multiplex PCR; TCRdb keeps in-frame clones, though not all of them. The table records 35,000 to 40,000 clones, around 92% of them present only once. The sequencing here drew on CD4+ T cells from peripheral blood mononuclear cells, taken in the third trimester of pregnancy. These TCRs come from a female donor with multiple sclerosis, enrolled in a pregnancy study. The CDR3 runs from the conserved cysteine through the conserved F or W. A D gene is named only where the DNA matches it firmly. Size is omitted from some rows. Given values are once, few, many or a class for expanded clones.

j_gene: TRBJ2-2; d_gene: TRBD2; abundance: few; v_gene: TRBV10-3; CDR3aa: CAISERLADTGELFF; CDR3nt: TGTGCCATCAGTGAGAGGCTAGCGGACACCGGGGAGCTGTTTTTT
j_gene: TRBJ2-5; d_gene: TRBD2; abundance: .; v_gene: TRBV10-3; CDR3aa: CAISPGTGEGRGTQYF; CDR3nt: TGTGCCATCAGCCCCGGGACGGGGGAGGGGCGAGGGACCCAGTACTTC
j_gene: TRBJ2-3; d_gene: .; abundance: .; v_gene: TRBV7-2; CDR3aa: CASSARSDTQYF; CDR3nt: TGTGCCAGCAGCGCCCGGTCGGATACGCAGTATTTT
j_gene: TRBJ2-7; d_gene: TRBD2; abundance: .; v_gene: TRBV7-9; CDR3aa: CASSYTSGRAYEQYF; CDR3nt: TGTGCCAGCAGCTATACTAGCGGGAGAGCCTACGAGCAGTACTTC
j_gene: TRBJ2-7; d_gene: .; abundance: few; v_gene: TRBV2; CDR3aa: CASGRGQLNEQYF; CDR3nt: TGTGCCAGCGGTAGAGGACAACTTAACGAGCAGTACTTC
j_gene: TRBJ2-1; d_gene: .; abundance: .; v_gene: TRBV10-3; CDR3aa: CAADKDQNNEQFF; CDR3nt: TGTGCCGCGGACAAAGACCAGAACAATGAGCAGTTCTTC
j_gene: TRBJ1-5; d_gene: TRBD1; abundance: .; v_gene: TRBV6-1; CDR3aa: CASYKDRGNQPQHF; CDR3nt: TGTGCCAGCTATAAGGACAGGGGCAATCAGCCCCAGCATTTT
j_gene: TRBJ1-5; d_gene: .; abundance: few; v_gene: TRBV2; CDR3aa: CASRRVGNQPQHF; CDR3nt: TGTGCCAGCAGGAGGGTAGGCAATCAGCCCCAGCATTTT
j_gene: TRBJ2-7; d_gene: .; abundance: .; v_gene: TRBV18; CDR3aa: CASSEVPQSYEQYF; CDR3nt: TGTGCCAGCTCCGAGGTACCCCAGAGCTACGAGCAGTACTTC
j_gene: TRBJ2-1; d_gene: TRBD1; abundance: .; v_gene: TRBV28; CDR3aa: CASSRDRGSYNEQFF; CDR3nt: TGTGCCAGCAGCCGTGACAGGGGGTCCTACAATGAGCAGTTCTTC
j_gene: TRBJ1-2; d_gene: .; abundance: .; v_gene: TRBV11-2; CDR3aa: CASSLDWRTDYGYTF; CDR3nt: TGTGCCAGCAGCTTAGATTGGAGGACAGACTATGGCTACACCTTC
j_gene: TRBJ2-5; d_gene: TRBD1; abundance: .; v_gene: TRBV5-4; CDR3aa: CASSSGQGETQYF; CDR3nt: TGTGCCAGCAGCTCGGGACAGGGTGAGACCCAGTACTTC
j_gene: TRBJ2-5; d_gene: .; abundance: once; v_gene: TRBV30; CDR3aa: CAWSVLERSSRYF; CDR3nt: TGTGCCTGGAGTGTATTGGAGCGGTCTAGCAGGTACTTC
j_gene: TRBJ2-7; d_gene: TRBD2; abundance: .; v_gene: TRBV5-4; CDR3aa: CASSLTSGRLYEQYF; CDR3nt: TGTGCCAGCAGCTTAACTAGCGGGAGATTGTACGAGCAGTACTTC
j_gene: TRBJ2-6; d_gene: .; abundance: .; v_gene: TRBV4-3; CDR3aa: CASSQQVSSGANVLTF; CDR3nt: TGCGCCAGCAGCCAACAGGTTAGCTCTGGGGCCAACGTCCTGACTTTC
j_gene: TRBJ2-2; d_gene: .; abundance: .; v_gene: TRBV7-7; CDR3aa: CASSLVPNTGELFF; CDR3nt: TGTGCTAGCAGCTTAGTCCCAAACACCGGGGAGCTGTTTTTT
j_gene: TRBJ2-1; d_gene: TRBD2; abundance: .; v_gene: TRBV5-1; CDR3aa: CASSLAGLAGRDEQFF; CDR3nt: TGCGCCAGCAGCTTGGCAGGGCTAGCGGGAAGGGATGAGCAGTTCTTC
j_gene: TRBJ1-1; d_gene: TRBD1; abundance: .; v_gene: TRBV28; CDR3aa: CASSLVTGGRNTEAFF; CDR3nt: TGTGCCAGCAGTTTAGTTACAGGGGGGAGGAACACTGAAGCTTTCTTT
j_gene: TRBJ2-3; d_gene: TRBD2; abundance: .; v_gene: TRBV30; CDR3aa: CAWSAGTSGYTDTQYF; CDR3nt: TGTGCCTGGAGTGCCGGGACTAGCGGCTACACAGATACGCAGTATTTT
j_gene: TRBJ1-1; d_gene: .; abundance: once; v_gene: TRBV6-5; CDR3aa: CASSVEYRFEAFF; CDR3nt: TGTGCCAGCAGCGTGGAATACAGATTTGAAGCTTTCTTT
j_gene: TRBJ2-1; d_gene: TRBD2; abundance: .; v_gene: TRBV18; CDR3aa: CASSPEGLAGRMRQFF; CDR3nt: TGTGCCAGCTCACCCGAAGGGCTAGCGGGAAGAATGAGGCAGTTCTTC
j_gene: TRBJ1-2; d_gene: .; abundance: once; v_gene: TRBV28; CDR3aa: CASSVTRNYGYTF; CDR3nt: TGTGCCAGCAGCGTTACACGAAACTATGGCTACACCTTC
j_gene: TRBJ2-7; d_gene: .; abundance: once; v_gene: TRBV7-3; CDR3aa: CASSPGGGDEQYF; CDR3nt: TGTGCCAGCAGCCCCGGAGGGGGGGACGAGCAGTACTTC
j_gene: TRBJ1-1; d_gene: .; abundance: once; v_gene: TRBV6-5; CDR3aa: CASSSRTAPWDTEAFF; CDR3nt: TGTGCCAGCAGTTCCCGGACAGCCCCTTGGGACACTGAAGCTTTCTTT
j_gene: TRBJ1-4; d_gene: TRBD1; abundance: .; v_gene: TRBV7-2; CDR3aa: CASSLGQGNEKLFF; CDR3nt: TGTGCCAGCAGCTTGGGACAGGGAAACGAAAAACTGTTTTTT
j_gene: TRBJ1-2; d_gene: .; abundance: .; v_gene: TRBV5-1; CDR3aa: CASSLNRGDGYTF; CDR3nt: TGCGCCAGCAGCTTGAATCGGGGGGATGGCTACACCTTC
j_gene: TRBJ2-7; d_gene: .; abundance: .; v_gene: TRBV6-5; CDR3aa: CASSYSRRAYEQYF; CDR3nt: TGTGCCAGCAGTTACTCTCGCAGGGCCTACGAGCAGTACTTC
j_gene: TRBJ1-1; d_gene: .; abundance: .; v_gene: TRBV21-1; CDR3aa: CASSRQRKKGAEAFF; CDR3nt: TGTGCCAGCAGCAGACAAAGGAAGAAGGGGGCTGAAGCTTTCTTT
j_gene: TRBJ2-1; d_gene: TRBD1; abundance: .; v_gene: TRBV18; CDR3aa: CASSPSGQGTGEQFF; CDR3nt: TGTGCCAGCTCACCAAGCGGACAGGGCACCGGTGAGCAGTTCTTC
j_gene: TRBJ1-5; d_gene: .; abundance: .; v_gene: TRBV10-1; CDR3aa: CASTVLGPNQPQHF; CDR3nt: TGCGCCAGCACGGTTCTTGGTCCCAATCAGCCCCAGCATTTT
j_gene: TRBJ2-7; d_gene: .; abundance: .; v_gene: TRBV7-9; CDR3aa: CASSLGGPSNYEQYF; CDR3nt: TGTGCCAGCAGCTTAGGGGGGCCTTCGAACTACGAGCAGTACTTC
j_gene: TRBJ2-5; d_gene: TRBD2; abundance: .; v_gene: TRBV6-1; CDR3aa: CASSRLAGRGETQYF; CDR3nt: TGTGCCAGCAGCCGACTAGCGGGGAGGGGAGAGACCCAGTACTTC
j_gene: TRBJ2-7; d_gene: TRBD1; abundance: .; v_gene: TRBV27; CDR3aa: CASSSRQGPYYEQYF; CDR3nt: TGTGCCAGCAGTTCTCGACAGGGCCCTTACTACGAGCAGTACTTC
j_gene: TRBJ2-3; d_gene: .; abundance: .; v_gene: TRBV30; CDR3aa: CAWKSADTQYF; CDR3nt: TGTGCCTGGAAATCCGCAGATACGCAGTATTTT
j_gene: TRBJ2-1; d_gene: .; abundance: .; v_gene: TRBV6-6; CDR3aa: CASTSENYNEQFF; CDR3nt: TGTGCCAGCACCTCTGAGAACTACAATGAGCAGTTCTTC
j_gene: TRBJ2-7; d_gene: .; abundance: .; v_gene: TRBV10-3; CDR3aa: CAISESKQDGEQYF; CDR3nt: TGTGCCATCAGTGAGTCAAAACAGGATGGAGAGCAGTACTTC
j_gene: TRBJ2-2; d_gene: .; abundance: .; v_gene: TRBV19; CDR3aa: CASSIMAGLAVNTGELFF; CDR3nt: TGTGCCAGTAGTATAATGGCCGGGCTAGCAGTGAACACCGGGGAGCTGTTTTTT
j_gene: TRBJ2-1; d_gene: TRBD2; abundance: .; v_gene: TRBV4-3; CDR3aa: CASSQDGRGTYNEQFF; CDR3nt: TGCGCCAGCAGCCAAGACGGGAGGGGGACCTACAATGAGCAGTTCTTC
j_gene: TRBJ2-2; d_gene: TRBD1; abundance: .; v_gene: TRBV7-2; CDR3aa: CASSSTGVDTGELFF; CDR3nt: TGTGCCAGCAGCTCCACAGGGGTGGACACCGGGGAGCTGTTTTTT
j_gene: TRBJ2-1; d_gene: TRBD1; abundance: .; v_gene: TRBV19; CDR3aa: CASRLAGTGVSNNEQFF; CDR3nt: TGTGCCAGTCGACTAGCCGGGACAGGGGTCTCTAACAATGAGCAGTTCTTC
j_gene: TRBJ1-2; d_gene: TRBD1; abundance: .; v_gene: TRBV5-6; CDR3aa: CASSLDRGTGYGYTF; CDR3nt: TGTGCCAGCAGCTTGGACAGGGGAACGGGCTATGGCTACACCTTC
j_gene: TRBJ2-1; d_gene: TRBD2; abundance: .; v_gene: TRBV7-2; CDR3aa: CASSLQRESYNEQFF; CDR3nt: TGTGCCAGCAGCTTACAGCGGGAGTCTTACAATGAGCAGTTCTTC
j_gene: TRBJ2-3; d_gene: TRBD2; abundance: .; v_gene: TRBV7-9; CDR3aa: CASSFGLAGGFTDTQYF; CDR3nt: TGTGCCAGCAGCTTTGGACTAGCGGGAGGGTTCACAGATACGCAGTATTTT
j_gene: TRBJ2-2; d_gene: TRBD2; abundance: .; v_gene: TRBV10-3; CDR3aa: CAISWTSGRENTGELFF; CDR3nt: TGTGCCATCAGTTGGACTAGCGGGAGGGAAAACACCGGGGAGCTGTTTTTT
j_gene: TRBJ1-1; d_gene: .; abundance: .; v_gene: TRBV2; CDR3aa: CASMARGTEAFF; CDR3nt: TGTGCCAGCATGGCCAGGGGCACTGAAGCTTTCTTT
j_gene: TRBJ1-5; d_gene: .; abundance: .; v_gene: TRBV6-6; CDR3aa: CASSYGGADQPQHF; CDR3nt: TGTGCCAGCAGTTACGGGGGCGCGGATCAGCCCCAGCATTTT
j_gene: TRBJ2-1; d_gene: .; abundance: .; v_gene: TRBV4-2; CDR3aa: CASSPNIFHEQFF; CDR3nt: TGTGCCAGCAGCCCGAACATCTTCCATGAGCAGTTCTTC
j_gene: TRBJ2-1; d_gene: TRBD2; abundance: .; v_gene: TRBV19; CDR3aa: CASSGTSGSSQFF; CDR3nt: TGTGCCAGTAGCGGGACTAGCGGGAGTTCGCAGTTCTTC
j_gene: TRBJ2-7; d_gene: .; abundance: once; v_gene: TRBV6-5; CDR3aa: CASSFSPVDDEQYF; CDR3nt: TGTGCCAGCAGCTTTAGCCCCGTCGATGACGAGCAGTACTTC
j_gene: TRBJ2-7; d_gene: .; abundance: .; v_gene: TRBV6-5; CDR3aa: CASSRIAIPKEQYF; CDR3nt: TGTGCCAGCAGCCGGATAGCCATCCCGAAGGAGCAGTACTTC
j_gene: TRBJ2-1; d_gene: TRBD1; abundance: once; v_gene: TRBV28; CDR3aa: CATFQGAPYNEQFF; CDR3nt: TGTGCCACCTTCCAGGGGGCGCCATACAATGAGCAGTTCTTC
j_gene: TRBJ1-5; d_gene: .; abundance: .; v_gene: TRBV4-2; CDR3aa: CASSRDSYSNQPQHF; CDR3nt: TGTGCCAGCAGCCGAGACAGTTATAGCAATCAGCCCCAGCATTTT
j_gene: TRBJ2-1; d_gene: .; abundance: .; v_gene: TRBV7-6; CDR3aa: CASSWLGGGYNEQFF; CDR3nt: TGTGCCAGCAGCTGGCTGGGAGGGGGGTACAATGAGCAGTTCTTC
j_gene: TRBJ2-7; d_gene: .; abundance: .; v_gene: TRBV2; CDR3aa: CASSETGTPYEQYF; CDR3nt: TGTGCCAGCAGTGAAACGGGAACCCCATACGAGCAGTACTTC
j_gene: TRBJ2-7; d_gene: TRBD2; abundance: .; v_gene: TRBV7-7; CDR3aa: CASSLGAGSSYEQYF; CDR3nt: TGTGCCAGCAGCTTAGGAGCGGGGAGCTCCTACGAGCAGTACTTC
j_gene: TRBJ2-7; d_gene: .; abundance: .; v_gene: TRBV30; CDR3aa: CAWSRDYEQYF; CDR3nt: TGTGCCTGGAGTCGAGACTACGAGCAGTACTTC
j_gene: TRBJ2-1; d_gene: TRBD2; abundance: once; v_gene: TRBV19; CDR3aa: CASSSSSGSYNEQFF; CDR3nt: TGTGCCAGTAGTTCATCTAGCGGCTCCTACAATGAGCAGTTCTTC
j_gene: TRBJ1-1; d_gene: .; abundance: .; v_gene: TRBV29-1; CDR3aa: CSVDSGNTEAFF; CDR3nt: TGCAGCGTTGATTCAGGAAACACTGAAGCTTTCTTT